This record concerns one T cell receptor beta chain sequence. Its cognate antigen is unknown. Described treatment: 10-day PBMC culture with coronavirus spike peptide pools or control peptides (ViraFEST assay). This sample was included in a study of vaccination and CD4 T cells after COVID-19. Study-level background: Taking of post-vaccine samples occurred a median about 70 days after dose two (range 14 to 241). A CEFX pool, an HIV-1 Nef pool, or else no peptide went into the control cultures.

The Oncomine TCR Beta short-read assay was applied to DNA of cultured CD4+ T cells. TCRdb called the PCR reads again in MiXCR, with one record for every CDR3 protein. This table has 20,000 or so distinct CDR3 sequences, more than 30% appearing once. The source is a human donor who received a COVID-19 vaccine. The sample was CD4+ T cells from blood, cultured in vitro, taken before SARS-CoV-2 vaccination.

The CDR3: CASSYSPSGGLYNEQFF. CDR3 coding DNA: TGTGCCAGCAGTTACTCTCCTAGCGGGGGGCTCTACAATGAGCAGTTCTTC. J is TRBJ2-1 and V is TRBV6-5; 11 bases align to TRBD2. In germline, CDR1 is MNHEY, CDR2 SVGAGI. The ends lost 0 bases at V and 3 bases at J; junction bases unmatched: 4. CDR3 length equals 17 residues.